This T cell receptor (beta chain) was captured by sequencing in a study of shared clonotypes between healthy human individuals (dated by TCRdb to 2020 to 2022). For the wider study: The cohort comprised two women and three men aged 18 to 49 years. Per donor, three plates each were used for CD4 naive and CD4 memory, two for CD8 naive, and one for CD8 memory. Different laboratories and diverse techniques were used to prepare libraries and sequence TCR repertoires, to increase sequencing depth and limit assay-specific biases. Per donor, leukapheresis produced somewhere between about 0.94 and 9 billion PBMCs. Blood TCR repertoires of five healthy adults were deeply sequenced to estimate repertoire size and the extent of clonotype sharing between individuals. What the authors observed across the whole study: Sampling was restricted to blood, and TCR repertoires in tissues likely differ from the TCR repertoires found in blood. Based on pairwise subsampling, the degree of clonotype sharing among donors was expected to be affected by sequencing depth. The small number of donors limited the genetic and exposure-history diversity represented. About 5% of naive CD4, around 4% of naive CD8, approximately 2.2% of memory CD4, and about 0.4% of memory CD8 clonotypes were shared across a few donors. Rarefaction of sorted-subset datasets indicated incomplete sequencing despite the large sequencing depth. Naive subsets generally had larger estimated clonotype richness than memory subsets. Clonotypes shared by all four sorted-subset donors showed higher generation probabilities than non-shared clonotypes.

Healthy HIV-negative adults with no recently reported acute infections or vaccinations were included as donors. Only Caucasian adults living in Nashville, Tennessee, USA were represented among the donors. CD4+ T cells were enriched through magnetic negative selection, after which naive cells were positively selected on CD45RA and the remaining negative fraction served as the memory subset. Blood was obtained by leukapheresis, after which PBMCs were separated by Ficoll-Histopaque density gradient centrifugation and cryopreserved in liquid nitrogen vapor phase. Purity and quantity of every magnetically sorted T cell population were checked by analytical flow cytometry. Genomic DNA was isolated from each sorted fraction and quantified by UV absorbance on a Nanodrop 2000c. This clone was seen only once. This receptor's antigen is unknown. No much larger clone is present one base from it, and per-base qualities are unavailable. Other DNA sequences in this sample translate to the same CDR3.

TCR CDR3 regions were amplified from genomic DNA by multiplex PCR using the deep immunoSEQ assay. Extracted genomic DNA from each cell subset was distributed evenly across all wells of several immunoSEQ 96-well plates, and each plate was treated as a replicate. For sorted subsets, roughly 0.2 ug genomic DNA, equal to about 30,000 T cell genomes, was loaded into each replicate PCR. The purified libraries were quantified using a Qubit 3.0 fluorometer, sized with a Bioanalyzer 2100, and then quantified again using the KAPA Library Quantification kit. Each immunoSEQ 96-well plate was sequenced on its own single-read 150-cycle Illumina NextSeq 550 flow cell. Concerning the study's data processing: Because the immunoSEQ output held only junctional sequences and lacked quality scores, the filtering could not match the filtering applied to full-length reads. To assign V/J genes and CDR3, sequences were annotated against IMGT germline references using PyIR, a Python wrapper for IgBLAST v1.9. Reads with weak V/J assignments (E-value above 1e-6), missing CDR3, stop codons, out-of-frame junctions, or ambiguous translated residues were removed. V3J clonotypes were defined as sequences sharing the same inferred V gene, J gene, and CDR3 amino acid sequence. Percentage overlap between repertoires was computed as shared unique clonotypes divided by the size of the smaller repertoire. Repertoire richness was assessed with RTK rarefaction, the Chao1 estimator, and Recon v2.1 estimates of unobserved clonotypes. For all TCRbeta clonotypes obtained by the gDNA method from four donors, generation probabilities were computed with OLGA. The table comes from immuneACCESS by way of TCRdb, which keeps in-frame sequences with V and J called. Part of the clones is missing from these tables; in studies checked, under half for an unresolved V gene and the rest for unknown reasons. From that table come the V and J calls and clone size; the DNA was used to work out D and trimming. For this sample there are more than 2,000,000 clones; around nine tenths appear just once. Over 0.12% of the sample is in the top ten clones.

The TCR originated in a man in his late teens or twenties in good health. The sequenced material came from naive CD4+ T cells sorted from blood. In light of the paper, this sample's cell subset or site label describes: CD45RA+ positively selected.

The CDR3 protein: CASSPGTYEQYF. The DNA sequence is as follows: TGTGCCAGCAGTCCCGGAACCTACGAGCAGTACTTC. The V gene is TRBV6-5 and the J gene is TRBJ2-7, with no confident D gene call. The cysteine opens and the phenylalanine closes a CDR3 of 12 amino acids. Kept here is only the CDR3 DNA, which spans 36 bases and is read in frame from base 1. For CDR1 and CDR2, the germline V gene lists MNHEY and SVGAGI. At the junction V is shortened by 5 bases and J by 2 bases, with 7 bases in between.